The 20 T cell receptor beta chains below all came from one sample that was sequenced in a study of cytomegalovirus exposure and HLA in healthy donors (dated by TCRdb to the late 2010s). Receptors were amplified or captured by the immunoSEQ multiplex PCR assay. In TCRdb, the immuneACCESS table is reduced to in-frame sequences with V and J assigned. These tables do not hold every clone; where another copy was compared, an unresolved V gene accounts for under half, and the others remain unexplained. This sample is represented by 250,000 to 300,000 clones; roughly 89% of them were singletons. 0.37% of the sample lies in the top ten. The sequenced sample was PBMCs. The receptors here all came from a young woman in good health and CMV-seronegative.

Here the CDR3 DNA reads TGTGCCAGCAGCCCGCCGGGACAGGGTAGGATGAACACTGAAGCTTTCTTT. Its translation: CASSPPGQGRMNTEAFF. This chain links TRBV5-4 with TRBJ1-1, with TRBD1 matching 9 bases. The V segment lost 4 bases and the J segment 0 bases; nucleotides outside the gene matches: 10. Germline V lookup: CDR1 SGHNT, CDR2 YYREEE (reference sequence). The CDR3 is made up of 17 amino acids.

This rearrangement joins TRBV28 to TRBJ1-2; 7 bases are shared with TRBD1. Germline CDR1 MDHEN, CDR2 SYDVKM. This CDR3 spans 14 amino acids. V lost 1 base and J lost 4; bases outside the gene matches: 3. The DNA of the CDR3 is TGTGCCAGCAGTTTATTGGGACAGATCTATGGCTACACCTTC. It specifies CASSLLGQIYGYTF.

The gene calls are TRBV28 and TRBJ2-5; TRBD1 is a possible D gene (5 bases). The germline gives CDR1 MDHEN, CDR2 SYDVKM. CDR3 length equals 13 residues. Trimming shortened V by 7 bases and J by 2 bases, and 11 bases separated the two germline ends. This chain's CDR3 is CASTPGRQETQYF. CDR3 DNA: TGTGCCAGCACCCCAGGGCGGCAAGAGACCCAGTACTTC.

This clone showed up just once. J is TRBJ1-1 and V is TRBV4-1; D gene unclear. This CDR3 spans 13 amino acids. The V end lost 2 bases, the J end lost 6 bases, and 10 bases lay between the germline ends. Germline CDR1 is MGHRA and CDR2 is YSYEKL. The CDR3 loop reads CASSQPRGSEAFF. The CDR3 region has the DNA TGCGCCAGCAGCCAACCAAGAGGGTCTGAAGCTTTCTTT.

This clone has more than one count but fewer than ten. The chain is built from TRBV5-1 and TRBJ2-5; unclear D gene. Between the trimmed V and J ends, which lost 0 bases and 3 bases, there was a span of 9 bases. The CDR3 sequence is 14 residues long. Germline-derived CDR1 and CDR2 are SGHRS and YFSETQ. The CDR3 DNA reads as TGCGCCAGCAGCTTGGTGTACAGAAAAGAGACCCAGTACTTC. This translates into CASSLVYRKETQYF.

The V call is TRBV4-3, the J call TRBJ2-1; the match to TRBD2 covers 7 bases. The length of the CDR3 is 14 residues. Trimming cost V 0 bases and J 9 bases; bases outside gene matches: 5. In germline, CDR1 is LGHNA, CDR2 YSLEER. In nucleotides, the CDR3 is TGCGCCAGCAGCCAAGATACAGCGGGGACTGAGCAGTTCTTC. As protein: CASSQDTAGTEQFF.

The J gene is TRBJ2-6, the V gene TRBV2; TRBD1 aligns across 7 bases. CDR3 length: 16 amino acids. V was pared by 8 bases and J by 0 bases, with 7 bases of the junction left unmatched. CDR1 and CDR2 from the germline V gene are SNHLY and FYNNEI. This chain's CDR3 is CASQLDRVSGANVLTF. The CDR3, as DNA: TGTGCCAGCCAACTCGACAGGGTCTCTGGGGCCAACGTCCTGACTTTC. The full variable domain, completed using reference TRBV2 and TRBJ2-6, is EPEVTQTPSHQVTQMGQEVILRCVPISNHLYFYWYRQILGQKVEFLVSFYNNEISEKSEIFDDQFSVERPDGSNFTLKIRSTKLEDSAMYFCASQLDRVSGANVLTFGAGSRLTVL.

V is TRBV7-9 and J is TRBJ2-3; 7 nucleotides agree with TRBD1. The CDR3 length is 15 residues. The germline CDR1 and CDR2 sequences are SEHNR and FQNEAQ (reference sequence). V lost 4 bases, J lost 1 base, and 5 bases stayed unmatched. The CDR3 loop is CASSYLDRGTDTQYF. The CDR3 region has the DNA TGTGCCAGCAGCTACCTCGACAGGGGCACAGATACGCAGTATTTT.

The chain joins TRBV28 to TRBJ2-4; 7 bases agree with TRBD1. The CDR3 is 13 amino acids. Germline CDR1 and CDR2: MDHEN and SYDVKM. After removal of 5 bases from V and 5 bases from J, the junction contained 3 bases not matched to a gene. The CDR3 bases are TGTGCCAGCAGTCTTGGACAGGAAAACATTCAGTACTTC. Amino acid sequence: CASSLGQENIQYF.

The J gene is TRBJ2-7, the V gene TRBV6-5; 7 bases are a match to TRBD1. Per the germline V gene, CDR1 is MNHEY and CDR2 is SVGAGI. J was trimmed by 1 base and V by 0 bases; bases with no gene match: 3. The CDR3 totals 15 residues. The CDR3 bases are TGTGCCAGCAGTTACTCGACAGGGTCATCCTACGAGCAGTACTTC. Translation gives CASSYSTGSSYEQYF.

This clone was detected only once. The chain joins TRBV28 to TRBJ2-5; maybe TRBD2 (5 bases). The V gene lost 8 bases and the J gene lost 7 bases, with 11 bases spanning the gap. CDR1 is MDHEN and CDR2 is SYDVKM in the germline V gene. The CDR3 has 11 residues. CDR3 protein: CASRVAGTQYF. The DNA of the CDR3 is TGTGCCAGCCGGGTGGCGGGGACCCAGTACTTC.

This clone was counted between two and nine times. The J gene is TRBJ2-2, the V gene TRBV7-9; possible D gene TRBD1, 5 bases. With 1 base removed from V and 4 bases from J, the gap between germline ends came to 10 bases. Germline-derived CDR1 and CDR2 are SEHNR and FQNEAQ (reference sequence). The CDR3 has 15 amino acids. CDR3 DNA sequence: TGTGCCAGCAGCTTAGAGGGGTCTAGCACCGGGGAGCTGTTTTTT. Translated, it gives CASSLEGSSTGELFF.

The genes are TRBV27 and TRBJ2-2; 8 nucleotides line up with TRBD2. CDR3 length: 15 residues. V shed 4 bases and J 2 bases; nucleotides not matched to a gene: 3. The germline V gene has CDR1 MNHEY and CDR2 SMNVEV (reference sequence). CDR3: CASSSLAANTGELFF. The CDR3 DNA reads as TGTGCCAGCAGTTCACTAGCGGCCAACACCGGGGAGCTGTTTTTT.

This clone came up a few times. The chain combines TRBV28 with TRBJ1-6, with 8 nucleotides matching TRBD1. The CDR3 has 14 residues. The V and J ends lost 6 bases and 5 bases, in that order; junction bases with no gene match: 3. Germline V gene lookup returns CDR1 MDHEN and CDR2 SYDVKM. The DNA of the CDR3 is TGTGCCAGCAGGCGGGACAGGAATAATTCACCCCTCCACTTT. Encoded protein: CASRRDRNNSPLHF.

The chain joins TRBV4-1 to TRBJ2-7, with 10 bases fitting TRBD1. Germline CDR1 reads MGHRA; CDR2 reads YSYEKL. After removal of 3 bases from V and 6 bases from J, the junction contained 11 bases not matched to a gene. The CDR3 sequence is 16 residues long. Here the CDR3 reads CASSHPISTGGGEQYF. CDR3 in DNA: TGCGCCAGCAGCCACCCGATTTCGACAGGGGGCGGCGAGCAGTACTTC.

The chain combines TRBV5-1 with TRBJ2-2; 8 bases map to TRBD2. Germline CDR1 and CDR2: SGHRS and YFSETQ. The CDR3 extends over 16 amino acids. With V trimmed by 0 bases and J by 4 bases, 5 bases remained unmatched. This chain's CDR3 is CASSLAPSGGTGELFF. CDR3 sequence (DNA): TGCGCCAGCAGCTTGGCCCCAAGCGGGGGCACCGGGGAGCTGTTTTTT.

The rearrangement uses TRBV2 and TRBJ1-5; the D is unclear. V lost 2 bases, J lost 1 base, and 9 bases lay in between. The V gene's germline CDR1 is SNHLY and CDR2 FYNNEI. The CDR3 sequence is 15 residues long. The CDR3 region is CASSESTVSNQPQHF. The DNA of the CDR3 is TGTGCCAGCAGTGAATCCACAGTAAGCAATCAGCCCCAGCATTTT. Drawing the rest from reference TRBV2 and TRBJ1-5, the complete variable domain is EPEVTQTPSHQVTQMGQEVILRCVPISNHLYFYWYRQILGQKVEFLVSFYNNEISEKSEIFDDQFSVERPDGSNFTLKIRSTKLEDSAMYFCASSESTVSNQPQHFGDGTRLSIL.

J is TRBJ1-2 and V is TRBV4-1; perhaps TRBD1 as D (5 bases). The CDR3 loop spans 14 amino acids. Germline values: CDR1 MGHRA, CDR2 YSYEKL. Trimming shortened V by 4 bases and J by 6 bases, and 15 bases separated the two germline ends. The CDR3 nucleotides are TGCGCCAGCAGCCCCATGGGGGGGTATCATGGCTACACCTTC. Translating gives CASSPMGGYHGYTF.

This chain links TRBV29-1 with TRBJ1-2, with D unresolved. The CDR3 is made up of 10 amino acids. Trimming removed 6 bases at V and 5 bases at J, with 7 bases between. Germline V gives CDR1 SQVTM, CDR2 ANQGSEA. The CDR3 bases are TGCAGCGTAACGGGGTATGGCTACACCTTC. Protein product: CSVTGYGYTF. Supplemented by reference TRBV29-1 and TRBJ1-2, the full variable domain reads SAVISQKPSRDICQRGTSLTIQCQVDSQVTMMFWYRQQPGQSLTLIATANQGSEATYESGFVIDKFPISRPNLTFSTLTVSNMSPEDSSIYLCSVTGYGYTFGSGTRLTVV.

The chain recombines TRBV19 with TRBJ2-5, with D tentatively TRBD1 (6 bases). V dropped 5 bases and J dropped 4 bases, with 17 bases sitting between them. CDR3 length: 15 residues. Germline-derived CDR1 and CDR2 are LNHDA and SQIVND (reference sequence). The CDR3 DNA reads as TGTGCCAGTAGTCGATCAGGGGACCTCCGAGAGACCCAGTACTTC. This translates into CASSRSGDLRETQYF.